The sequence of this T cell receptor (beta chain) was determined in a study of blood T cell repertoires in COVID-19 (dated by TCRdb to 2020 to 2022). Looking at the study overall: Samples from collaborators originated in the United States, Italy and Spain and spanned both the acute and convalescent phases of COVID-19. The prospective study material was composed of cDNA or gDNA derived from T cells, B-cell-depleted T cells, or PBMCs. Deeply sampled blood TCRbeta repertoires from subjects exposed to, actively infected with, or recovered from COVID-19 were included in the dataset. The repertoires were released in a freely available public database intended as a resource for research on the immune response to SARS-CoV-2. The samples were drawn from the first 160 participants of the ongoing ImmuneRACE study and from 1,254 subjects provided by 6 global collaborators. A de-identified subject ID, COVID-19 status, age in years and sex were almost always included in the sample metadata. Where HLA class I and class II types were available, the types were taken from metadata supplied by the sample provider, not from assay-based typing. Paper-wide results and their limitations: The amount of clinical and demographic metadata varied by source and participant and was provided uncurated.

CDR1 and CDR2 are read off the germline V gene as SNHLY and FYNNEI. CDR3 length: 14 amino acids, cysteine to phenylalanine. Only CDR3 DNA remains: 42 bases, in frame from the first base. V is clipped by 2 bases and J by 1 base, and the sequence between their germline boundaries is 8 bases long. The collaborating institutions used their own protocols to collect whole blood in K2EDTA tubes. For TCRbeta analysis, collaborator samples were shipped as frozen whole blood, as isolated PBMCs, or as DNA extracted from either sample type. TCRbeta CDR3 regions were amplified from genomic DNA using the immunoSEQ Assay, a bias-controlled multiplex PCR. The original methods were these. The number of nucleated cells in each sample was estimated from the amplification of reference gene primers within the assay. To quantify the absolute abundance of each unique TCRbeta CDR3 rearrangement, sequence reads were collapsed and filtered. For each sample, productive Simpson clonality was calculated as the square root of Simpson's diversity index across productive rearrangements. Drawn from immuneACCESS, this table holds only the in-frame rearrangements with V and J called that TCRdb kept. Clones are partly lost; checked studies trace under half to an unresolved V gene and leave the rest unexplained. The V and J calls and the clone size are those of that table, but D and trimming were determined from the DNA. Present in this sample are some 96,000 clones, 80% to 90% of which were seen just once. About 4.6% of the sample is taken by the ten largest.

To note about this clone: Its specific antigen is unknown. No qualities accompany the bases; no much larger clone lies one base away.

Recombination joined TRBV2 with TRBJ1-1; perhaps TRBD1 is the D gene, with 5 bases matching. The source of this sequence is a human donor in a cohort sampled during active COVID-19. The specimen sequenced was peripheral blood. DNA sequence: TGTGCCAGCAGTGAAATCGGGGGGAACACTGAAGCTTTCTTT. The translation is CASSEIGGNTEAFF.